What follows are 22 T cell receptor beta chains derived from one specimen sequenced in a study of vaccination effects on CD4 cells after COVID-19. Method: immunoSEQ multiplex PCR; TCRdb's copy keeps in-frame clones and lacks some. Of roughly 15,000 clones in the sample, 76% are singletons; the top ten hold approximately 25%. These TCRs' antigens remain unknown. With the ViraFEST assay, the study expanded antigen-specific CD4+ T cells using viral peptide pools, then sequenced them. Cultured cells yielded isolated CD4+ T cells after 10 days. Here the sequenced sample was CD4+ T cells from PBMCs cultured with HCoV-229E spike peptides, taken before COVID-19 vaccination. These receptors were obtained from a human donor who received a COVID-19 vaccine.

This clone was counted a few times. The J gene is TRBJ1-3, the V gene TRBV28, with unresolved D. V lost 1 base, J lost 0 bases, and 10 bases lay in between. This CDR3 has 16 amino acids. Germline lookup yields CDR1 MDHEN and CDR2 SYDVKM. The CDR3 nucleotides read TGTGCCAGCAGTTTATCGGGCCGCAACTCTGGAAACACCATATATTTT. Protein sequence: CASSLSGRNSGNTIYF.

V gene TRBV28 combines with J gene TRBJ2-7, with 14 bases aligning to TRBD2. The CDR3 consists of 15 residues. Germline CDR1 MDHEN, CDR2 SYDVKM. J was trimmed by 6 bases and V by 3 bases; bases with no gene match: 4. CDR3 sequence: CASSFGTSGSREQYF. The CDR3 region has the DNA TGTGCCAGCAGTTTTGGGACTAGCGGGAGTCGCGAGCAGTACTTC.

The chain links TRBV28 to TRBJ1-2; a possible D gene is TRBD1 (6 bases). The germline gives CDR1 MDHEN, CDR2 SYDVKM. The CDR3 loop spans 16 amino acids. V gave up 4 bases and J gave up 4 bases, with 19 bases separating them. The CDR3 loop is CASSSTADSRSYGYTF. CDR3 sequence (DNA): TGTGCCAGCAGTTCAACCGCGGACAGTCGCTCCTATGGCTACACCTTC.

This clone has a handful of counts. The V gene is TRBV27, the J gene TRBJ1-2; D not certain. V lost 8 bases to trimming and J lost 4 bases, with 11 bases between them. CDR1 and CDR2 (germline): MNHEY, SMNVEV (reference sequence). The CDR3 loop spans 12 amino acids. The CDR3 here is CASGSRVYGYTF. In DNA form, the CDR3 reads TGTGCCAGCGGAAGCCGGGTCTATGGCTACACCTTC.

The chain carries TRBV18 and TRBJ2-3; D is unresolved. V was clipped by 4 bases and J by 4 bases, with 12 bases between them. Germline lookup yields CDR1 KGHSH and CDR2 LQKENI. The CDR3 contains 14 residues. CDR3 region: CASSRKGPADTQYF. CDR3 nucleotide sequence: TGTGCCAGCTCACGCAAGGGCCCGGCAGATACGCAGTATTTT.

V and J are TRBV6-5 and TRBJ1-1; maybe TRBD1 (5 bases). The CDR3 is 12 amino acids. Germline V gene lookup returns CDR1 MNHEY and CDR2 SVGAGI. V gave up 6 bases and J gave up 5 bases, with 10 bases separating them. For the CDR3, the DNA is TGTGCCAGCAGGCAGGGAAGGACTGAAGCTTTCTTT. Translation gives CASRQGRTEAFF.

V usage is TRBV4-3 and J usage is TRBJ1-2, with D possibly matching TRBD1 (5 bases). The CDR3 is 16 residues long. V gave up 0 bases and J gave up 4 bases, with 15 bases separating them. Germline loops: CDR1 LGHNA, CDR2 YSLEER. The CDR3 DNA sequence: TGCGCCAGCAGCCAAGATTGGGTTCGGGGGGTCTATGGCTACACCTTC. As protein: CASSQDWVRGVYGYTF.

This chain links TRBV5-6 with TRBJ1-6; D unresolved. CDR3 length: 18 residues. With 1 base removed from V and 1 base from J, the gap between germline ends came to 15 bases. Germline V lookup: CDR1 SGHDT, CDR2 YYEEEE. Here the CDR3 DNA reads TGTGCCAGCAGCTTGTCAATCGGGGTTAGTTCCTATAATTCACCCCTCCACTTT. Translated, it gives CASSLSIGVSSYNSPLHF.

The gene calls are TRBV1 and TRBJ2-3; the D segment call TRBD1 is taken from the table without a DNA check. TRBV1 is assigned pseudogene status. The CDR3 loop spans 9 amino acids. For the CDR3, the DNA is TGCACCAGCAGCTCCAAAAAGTATTTT. Translation: CTSSSKKYF.

The chain combines TRBV9 with TRBJ2-5, with D possibly being TRBD2 (5 bases). The CDR3 spans 13 residues. CDR1 is SGDLS and CDR2 is YYNGEE in the germline V gene. Trimming stripped 2 bases from V and 2 bases from J, with 7 bases between. The CDR3 nucleotides are TGTGCCAGCAGCGTTGGAGGTCAAGAGACCCAGTACTTC. This gives the protein CASSVGGQETQYF.

The rearrangement joins TRBV9 to TRBJ1-2; perhaps TRBD1 as D (5 bases). Trimming removed 0 bases at V and 4 bases at J, with 13 bases between. This CDR3 has 15 amino acids. Germline lookup yields CDR1 SGDLS and CDR2 YYNGEE. CDR3 sequence: CASSVGGEGGYGYTF. The CDR3 DNA follows: TGTGCCAGCAGCGTAGGGGGGGAAGGAGGCTATGGCTACACCTTC.

CDR3 DNA sequence: TGTGCCAGCAGCCTTCCACCTAGCTCCTACGAGCAGTACTTC. It translates to CASSLPPSSYEQYF. This chain connects TRBV7-2 to TRBJ2-7; D is ambiguous. Germline CDR1 is SGHTA and CDR2 is FQGNSA. The CDR3 runs 14 residues. Trimming took 5 bases from V and 0 from J, leaving 11 bases between them.

In DNA, the CDR3 is TGTGCCAGCAGCTCCCGATGGGGCTCACCCCTCCACTTT. Translated, it gives CASSSRWGSPLHF. The chain combines TRBV7-9 with TRBJ1-6; TRBD1 might be the D (5 bases). CDR1 and CDR2 (germline): SEHNR, FQNEAQ (reference sequence). The V gene lost 4 bases and the J gene lost 10 bases, with 11 bases spanning the gap. This CDR3 is built from 13 residues. The full variable domain, its missing parts supplied by reference TRBV7-9 and TRBJ1-6, is DTGVSQNPRHKITKRGQNVTFRCDPISEHNRLYWYRQTLGQGPEFLTYFQNEAQLEKSRLLSDRFSAERPKGSFSTLEIQRTEQGDSAMYLCASSSRWGSPLHFGNGTRLTVT.

This clone was detected once. CDR3 nucleotide sequence: TGCGCCAGCAGGACGAACACTGAAGCTTTCTTT. It translates to CASRTNTEAFF. The J gene is TRBJ1-1, the V gene TRBV10-2; the D is unclear. The CDR3 totals 11 residues. Per germline, CDR1 WSHSY and CDR2 SAAADI. V was clipped by 6 bases and J by 1 base, with 3 bases between them.

This chain joins TRBV5-1 and TRBJ2-1; 7 positions agree with TRBD1. Trimming at V came to 3 bases and at J to 6 bases, leaving 3 bases not matched to a gene. The length of the CDR3 is 13 residues. CDR1 and CDR2 (germline): SGHRS, YFSETQ. The CDR3 region is CASSWGQLNEQFF. The CDR3 nucleotides read TGCGCCAGCAGCTGGGGACAGCTCAATGAGCAGTTCTTC.

The genes are TRBV4-1 and TRBJ1-1; D not resolved. The CDR3 is 14 amino acids. V shed 1 base and J shed 8 bases, with 14 bases lying between them. Looked up from germline, CDR1 is MGHRA and CDR2 is YSYEKL. DNA for the CDR3: TGCGCCAGCAGCCAAGCAGGACGGCTACTAGAAGCTTTCTTT. It encodes CASSQAGRLLEAFF.

The chain recombines TRBV25-1 with TRBJ2-1, with a possible D match to TRBD1 (6 bases). This CDR3 is built from 14 residues. Trimming cost V 8 bases and J 4 bases, with 15 bases left between them. Germline assignment: CDR1 MGHDK and CDR2 SYGVNS. For the CDR3, the DNA is TGTGCCAGCCTCTCAGGACAGACTTACAATGAGCAGTTCTTC. This sequence encodes CASLSGQTYNEQFF.

The rearrangement joins TRBV10-3 to TRBJ2-1; 7 bases map to TRBD2. Germline assignment: CDR1 ENHRY and CDR2 SYGVKD. V shed 0 bases, J shed 7 bases, and the junction held 6 bases outside the gene matches. The CDR3 contains 15 residues. The CDR3 loop is CAISESGAGVNEQFF. CDR3 bases: TGTGCCATCAGTGAGTCTGGGGCGGGAGTAAATGAGCAGTTCTTC.

V is TRBV5-1 and J is TRBJ1-4; weak D call: TRBD1 (6 bases). The CDR3 is made up of 15 amino acids. V was clipped by 0 bases and J by 0 bases, with 6 bases between them. Germline CDR1 and CDR2: SGHRS and YFSETQ. CDR3 amino acids: CASSLAGATNEKLFF. Written as DNA, the CDR3 is TGCGCCAGCAGCTTGGCAGGGGCAACTAATGAAAAACTGTTTTTT.

This clone appeared a few times. The chain couples TRBV5-1 to TRBJ2-7; a possible D gene is TRBD1 (6 bases). CDR3 length: 13 residues. Germline CDR1 SGHRS, CDR2 YFSETQ. Trimming stripped 0 bases from V and 2 bases from J, with 6 bases between. The CDR3 protein is CASSLDRAYEQYF. The CDR3 DNA is TGCGCCAGCAGCTTGGACAGGGCCTACGAGCAGTACTTC.

The genes are TRBV30 and TRBJ1-6; 7 bases match TRBD1. This CDR3 has 15 amino acids. V was clipped by 3 bases and J by 8 bases; unmatched bases: 10. From germline, CDR1 is GTSNPN and CDR2 SVGIG (reference sequence). CDR3 sequence reads: CAWSVMDRRDSPLHF. The CDR3 nucleotides read TGTGCCTGGAGCGTGATGGACAGGAGGGATTCACCCCTCCACTTT.

The chain couples TRBV5-1 to TRBJ1-2, with 9 nucleotides matching TRBD1. V shed 5 bases and J 7 bases; nucleotides not matched to a gene: 9. Per the germline V gene, CDR1 is SGHRS and CDR2 is YFSETQ. The CDR3 sequence is 14 residues long. The CDR3, as DNA: TGCGCCAGCAGTTCGGGACAGGGAGTCATTGGCTACACCTTC. Translated, it gives CASSSGQGVIGYTF.